This is a list of T cell receptor beta chains from one sample in a study of cytomegalovirus exposure and HLA in healthy donors. The data were produced by immunoSEQ multiplex PCR, yet TCRdb's version contains in-frame clones alone and is incomplete. Of some 120,000 clones in the sample, roughly 69% were seen once. Sequences were obtained from PBMCs. Receptors were obtained from a woman between 40 and 55 years old in good health and CMV-seropositive. CDR3s include the opening cysteine and the closing phenylalanine or tryptophan. D genes are given only for firm matches. Some rows have no size entry. The others give once, few or many, or a class for an expanded clone.

abundance | j_gene | d_gene | v_gene | CDR3nt | CDR3aa
- | TRBJ2-1 | TRBD2 | TRBV4-2 | TGTGCCAGCAGTTTCGCGGGAGGGACCTACAATGAGCAGTTCTTC | CASSFAGGTYNEQFF
- | TRBJ2-3 | - | TRBV9 | TGTGCCAGCAGCGTGGGGCAGGATACGCAGTATTTT | CASSVGQDTQYF
- | TRBJ1-3 | TRBD1 | TRBV14 | TGTGCCAGCAGCCGAGCACAGGGGACTTTCTCTGGAAACACCATATATTTT | CASSRAQGTFSGNTIYF
few | TRBJ2-7 | TRBD2 | TRBV28 | TGTGCCAGCAGTTTCGGGGGGAGACACTCCTACGAGCAGTACTTC | CASSFGGRHSYEQYF
few | TRBJ1-4 | - | TRBV11-2 | TGTGCCAGCAGCTTAGGGTCGGGGGAAAAACTGTTTTTT | CASSLGSGEKLFF
- | TRBJ1-1 | TRBD1 | TRBV5-1 | TGCGCCAGCAGCAACCGGGACAGGGGGCCTCTCATGAACACTGAAGCTTTCTTT | CASSNRDRGPLMNTEAFF
- | TRBJ1-1 | - | TRBV19 | TGTGCCAGTAGCCCAGGACACCTCGTGGGCGAAGCTTTCTTT | CASSPGHLVGEAFF
- | TRBJ2-7 | TRBD1 | TRBV28 | TGTGCCAGCAGTTTACAGGGACAGGGGGCCTACGAGCAGTACTTC | CASSLQGQGAYEQYF
few | TRBJ2-1 | - | TRBV6-5 | TGTGCCAGCAGGCGTCAGGGTTCGGGTTACAATGAGCAGTTCTTC | CASRRQGSGYNEQFF
few | TRBJ1-1 | - | TRBV2 | TGTGCCAGCAGTTTGGGCCCGAACACTGAAGCTTTCTTT | CASSLGPNTEAFF
- | TRBJ2-7 | - | TRBV25-1 | TGTGCCAGCACCGGGGTTTCCTACGAGCAGTACTTC | CASTGVSYEQYF
- | TRBJ1-1 | - | TRBV29-1 | TGCAGCGTCGATAACAGGGAATTGAACACTGAAGCTTTCTTT | CSVDNRELNTEAFF
once | TRBJ2-2 | TRBD2 | TRBV5-1 | TGCGCCAGCAGCTGGACTAGCGGGAGCCCTTCCGGGGAGCTGTTTTTT | CASSWTSGSPSGELFF
- | TRBJ1-4 | - | TRBV7-9 | TGTGCCAGCAGCTTAGGTCGGGGGGCTTCTGAAAAACTGTTTTTT | CASSLGRGASEKLFF
few | TRBJ2-7 | TRBD2 | TRBV27 | TGTGCCAGCAGTCCCCTAGCGGGAGGAACCTCCCGTGAGCAGTACTTC | CASSPLAGGTSREQYF
- | TRBJ1-1 | TRBD1 | TRBV7-8 | TGTGCCAGCAGCTTACCGGACAGGGGGCGCGAAGCTTTCTTT | CASSLPDRGREAFF
few | TRBJ2-3 | TRBD1 | TRBV6-6 | TGTGCCAGCAGTTATTCAGCAGGGGGACGCACAGATACGCAGTATTTT | CASSYSAGGRTDTQYF
- | TRBJ2-1 | - | TRBV27 | TGTGCCAGCAGTTTACAGGGTCGCTCCTACAATGAGCAGTTCTTC | CASSLQGRSYNEQFF
- | TRBJ2-7 | TRBD1 | TRBV7-2 | TGTGCCAGCAGCTTAGTTGGTGGGACAGGAGCGCCCTACGAGCAGTACTTC | CASSLVGGTGAPYEQYF
- | TRBJ2-3 | TRBD2 | TRBV4-1 | TGCGCCAGCAGCCGCACTCCGGCGGGGAGGAGGGGCGGGAGGGATACGCAGTATTTT | CASSRTPAGRRGGRDTQYF
- | TRBJ2-1 | - | TRBV28 | TGTGCCAGCAGTTTGGGCAGCACCCGGTACAATGAGCAGTTCTTC | CASSLGSTRYNEQFF
once | TRBJ2-5 | - | TRBV20-1 | TGCAGTGCTAGCGTCGTGGAGACCCAGTACTTC | CSASVVETQYF
- | TRBJ2-7 | - | TRBV11-2 | TGTGCCAGCAGCTTAGACAGTACCTCCTACGAGCAGTACTTC | CASSLDSTSYEQYF
few | TRBJ2-6 | TRBD2 | TRBV19 | TGTGCCAGTATGGTCCTAGCGGGAGGTTTGGCTGGGGCCAACGTCCTGACTTTC | CASMVLAGGLAGANVLTF
- | TRBJ1-1 | - | TRBV29-1 | TGCAGCGTTGGGGCCAGATTGAACACTGAAGCTTTCTTT | CSVGARLNTEAFF
- | TRBJ2-7 | - | TRBV5-4 | TGTGCCAGCAGCTTTCGGGTTGGGACTGTTTTAGGAGAGCAGTACTTC | CASSFRVGTVLGEQYF
- | TRBJ2-7 | - | TRBV19 | TGTGCCAGTAGTATAGGATCGGGTGGCGCCTACGAGCAGTACTTC | CASSIGSGGAYEQYF
- | TRBJ2-1 | TRBD2 | TRBV9 | TGTGCCAGCAGGAGAACCGGGACTAGCCACAATGAGCAGTTCTTC | CASRRTGTSHNEQFF
- | TRBJ1-2 | - | TRBV7-9 | TGTGCCAGCAGCTCGAGTGGCTACACCTTC | CASSSSGYTF
once | TRBJ2-7 | TRBD1 | TRBV28 | TGTGCCAGCACACAAAGGGGGCCGTACGAGCAGTACTTC | CASTQRGPYEQYF
- | TRBJ1-1 | - | TRBV9 | TGTGCCAGCAGCGTAGTTCTGGGGGCGCCCACTGAAGCTTTCTTT | CASSVVLGAPTEAFF
- | TRBJ1-1 | - | TRBV9 | TGTGCCAGCAGCGGCGGGGGCGGGGGGGGCTTTACTGAAGCTTTCTTT | CASSGGGGGGFTEAFF
- | TRBJ2-7 | - | TRBV5-5 | TGTGCCAGCAGCTTGGCCCTGGGGGGGGGCCCCTACGAGCAGTACTTC | CASSLALGGGPYEQYF
- | TRBJ2-3 | - | TRBV19 | TGTGCCAGTAGTATACTAGCAGCAGATACGCAGTATTTT | CASSILAADTQYF
- | TRBJ1-2 | - | TRBV19 | TGTGCCAGTAGGACCCTGGGGGGGGCGCAGGACTATGGCTACACCTTC | CASRTLGGAQDYGYTF
once | TRBJ2-1 | TRBD1 | TRBV11-2 | TGTGCCAGCAGCCGAAGACAGGGAACCTACAATGAGCAGTTCTTC | CASSRRQGTYNEQFF
- | TRBJ2-7 | - | TRBV27 | - | CASSSSFGQGASYEQYF
once | TRBJ2-5 | - | TRBV7-9 | TGTGCCAGCAGGCCAGGGTGGCAAGAGACCCAGTACTTC | CASRPGWQETQYF
- | TRBJ2-1 | TRBD2 | TRBV7-2 | TGTGCCAGCAGCGGGGCGGGACTAGCGGGAAGGCATGAGCAGTTCTTC | CASSGAGLAGRHEQFF
once | TRBJ2-3 | TRBD2 | TRBV7-3 | TGTGCCAGCAGCTTAGGGGTAGCGGGAGATACGCAGTATTTT | CASSLGVAGDTQYF
few | TRBJ2-2 | TRBD1 | TRBV19 | TGTGCCAGTAGCAGAGCTGGGACAGGGGACGCAGACACCGGGGAGCTGTTTTTT | CASSRAGTGDADTGELFF
- | TRBJ2-2 | TRBD1 | TRBV5-1 | TGCGCCAGCAGCTGGACAGGGGGCGCCGACACCGGGGAGCTGTTTTTT | CASSWTGGADTGELFF
- | TRBJ2-1 | - | TRBV5-1 | TGCGCCAGCAGCTTAGGAGGGCTAGGCGTCTACAATGAGCAGTTCTTC | CASSLGGLGVYNEQFF
- | TRBJ2-3 | TRBD2 | TRBV11-1 | TGTGCCAGCGCCACGGAGCGGGACACAGATACGCAGTATTTT | CASATERDTDTQYF
- | TRBJ2-6 | TRBD1 | TRBV15 | TGTGCCACCAGCAGATACCCTATCCCGGGACAGGGAATTGGGGCCAACGTCCTGACTTTC | CATSRYPIPGQGIGANVLTF
- | TRBJ2-7 | TRBD2 | TRBV27 | TGTGCCAGCAGTTTATTTTTGAGGGGGCGAGGATCGGGACTAGCGTACGAGCAGTACTTC | CASSLFLRGRGSGLAYEQYF
- | TRBJ2-4 | TRBD1 | TRBV7-8 | TGTGCCAGCAGCCGATACAGGGGTTGGGACATTCAGTACTTC | CASSRYRGWDIQYF
- | TRBJ2-2 | TRBD1 | TRBV14 | TGTGCCAGCAGCCAACGACAGGGCGGGGAGCTGTTTTTT | CASSQRQGGELFF
few | TRBJ1-3 | TRBD1 | TRBV11-2 | TGTGCCAGCAGCGGCACCGGGACAGGGGAAAACACCATATATTTT | CASSGTGTGENTIYF
- | TRBJ1-6 | - | TRBV4-3 | TGCGCCAGCAGCCAAGTAGACAGAAATAATTCACCCCTCCACTTT | CASSQVDRNNSPLHF
- | TRBJ1-1 | - | TRBV4-1 | TGCGCCAGCAGCCAAGATCTGGAGGGTGAAGCTTTCTTT | CASSQDLEGEAFF
- | TRBJ2-4 | TRBD2 | TRBV7-6 | TGTGCCAGCAGCTTAGAGGCAACACGGAGGATTGGGAGGGTTCAGTACTTC | CASSLEATRRIGRVQYF
- | TRBJ2-7 | - | TRBV6-6 | TGTGCCAGCAGTTGGGCCGAAGCCTACGCGCAGTACTTC | CASSWAEAYAQYF
- | TRBJ2-4 | - | TRBV28 | TGTGCCAGCGGCCTGCGGGGTGCCAAAAACATTCAGTACTTC | CASGLRGAKNIQYF
once | TRBJ2-7 | - | TRBV5-4 | TGTGCCAGCAGCACACAGGGGACTTCGCCCGCCTACGAGCAGTACTTC | CASSTQGTSPAYEQYF
- | TRBJ2-7 | - | TRBV7-8 | TGTGCCAGCAGCCGGTACGAAGAGCAGTACTTC | CASSRYEEQYF
- | TRBJ1-2 | - | TRBV2 | TGTGCCAGCAGCCAGGGGAAAAATGGCTACACCTTC | CASSQGKNGYTF